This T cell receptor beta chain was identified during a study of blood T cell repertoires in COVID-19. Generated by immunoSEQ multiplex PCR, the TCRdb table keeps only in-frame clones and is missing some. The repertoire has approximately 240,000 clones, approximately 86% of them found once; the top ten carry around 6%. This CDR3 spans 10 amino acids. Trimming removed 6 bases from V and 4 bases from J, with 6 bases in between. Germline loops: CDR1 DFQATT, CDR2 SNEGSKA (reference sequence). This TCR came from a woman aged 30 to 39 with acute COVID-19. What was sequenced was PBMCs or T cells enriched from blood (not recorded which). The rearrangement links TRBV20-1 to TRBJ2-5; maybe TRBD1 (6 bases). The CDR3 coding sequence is TGCAGTGCCAGGGGAGAGACCCAGTACTTC. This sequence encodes CSARGETQYF.